These 6 T cell receptor beta chains came from one sample sequenced in a study of cytomegalovirus exposure and HLA in healthy donors. A multiplex PCR was run with 60 Vbeta primers and 13 Jbeta primers. Here immunoSEQ multiplex PCR was the method, and the copy in TCRdb shows in-frame clones only, minus some. Of 160,000 or so clones listed, around 82% are singletons. Sequenced material: PBMCs. The source is a woman in her forties or fifties in good health and CMV-seropositive.

This chain uses TRBV12-5 with TRBJ2-1; D is uncertain. The germline gives CDR1 LGHNT, CDR2 FRNRAP. V gave up 2 bases and J gave up 0 bases, with 14 bases separating them. The CDR3 runs to 17 residues. CDR3 sequence: CASGLMVATSSYNEQFF. The CDR3 DNA reads as TGTGCTAGTGGTTTGATGGTAGCCACGAGCTCCTACAATGAGCAGTTCTTC.

The V call is TRBV6-1, the J call TRBJ1-5; unclear D gene. V gave up 6 bases and J gave up 2 bases, with 11 bases separating them. CDR3 size: 14 residues. From germline, CDR1 is MNHNS and CDR2 SASEGT. The CDR3 spells CASSQDWGNQPQHF. CDR3 DNA: TGTGCCAGCAGCCAGGACTGGGGCAATCAGCCCCAGCATTTT.

V gene TRBV5-6 combines with J gene TRBJ2-7; 9 bases map to TRBD1. Germline V gene lookup returns CDR1 SGHDT and CDR2 YYEEEE. This CDR3 contains 16 residues. After removal of 3 bases from V and 2 bases from J, the junction contained 9 bases not matched to a gene. Here the CDR3 DNA reads TGTGCCAGCAGCTCGGGACAGGGCAGCTCCACCTACGAGCAGTACTTC. This gives the protein CASSSGQGSSTYEQYF.

This sequence joins TRBV5-1 and TRBJ2-7; 10 bases match TRBD2. CDR1 and CDR2 (germline): SGHRS, YFSETQ. Trimming at V came to 3 bases and at J to 6 bases, leaving 9 bases not matched to a gene. The CDR3 spans 15 residues. The CDR3 loop reads CASSWSGGARPEQYF. CDR3 DNA sequence: TGCGCCAGCAGCTGGAGCGGGGGGGCTCGACCCGAGCAGTACTTC.

The chain couples TRBV9 to TRBJ2-1; 9 nucleotides line up with TRBD1. Germline CDR1 is SGDLS and CDR2 is YYNGEE. CDR3 length: 15 amino acids. Unmatched junction bases numbered 7, after V lost 0 bases and J lost 9 bases. The CDR3 nucleotides are TGTGCCAGCAGCGTAGTTGACAGGGGGTTTGGTGAGCAGTTCTTC. It translates to CASSVVDRGFGEQFF.

The V call is TRBV11-2, the J call TRBJ1-2, with D possibly being TRBD1 (5 bases). Looked up from germline, CDR1 is SGHAT and CDR2 is FQNNGV. The CDR3 loop spans 15 amino acids. Trimming removed 0 bases at V and 8 bases at J, with 16 bases between. The CDR3 region has the DNA TGTGCCAGCAGCTTAGATGAATCGCGGGGCCTCGGCTACACCTTC. Protein product: CASSLDESRGLGYTF. Looking up the rest from reference TRBV11-2 and TRBJ1-2 gives the full variable domain: EAGVAQSPRYKIIEKRQSVAFWCNPISGHATLYWYQQILGQGPKLLIQFQNNGVVDDSQLPKDRFSAERLKGVDSTLKIQPAKLEDSAVYLCASSLDESRGLGYTFGSGTRLTVV.